What follows are 27 T cell receptor beta chains derived from one specimen sequenced in a study of cytomegalovirus exposure and HLA in healthy donors. PCR used 60 Vbeta primers and 13 Jbeta primers. Clones were read by immunoSEQ multiplex PCR, and TCRdb kept only the in-frame ones, dropping some. The sample consists of 150,000 or so clones, about 80% of them appearing once. Sample: PBMCs. The receptors originated from a woman between 35 and 50 years old in good health and CMV-seronegative.

V and J are TRBV29-1 and TRBJ2-3; 9 bases align to TRBD2. The CDR3 totals 14 residues. V trimming: 4 bases; J trimming: 1 base; junction bases outside the gene matches: 3. Germline lookup yields CDR1 SQVTM and CDR2 ANQGSEA. CDR3 DNA: TGCAGCGTTGTGACTAGCGGACGCACAGATACGCAGTATTTT. Translated: CSVVTSGRTDTQYF.

Only a few counts were recorded for this clone. The V gene is TRBV5-1, the J gene TRBJ2-1, with D possibly being TRBD1 (5 bases). The CDR3 runs 15 residues. CDR1 and CDR2 from the germline V gene are SGHRS and YFSETQ. The V gene lost 3 bases and the J gene lost 0 bases, with 10 bases spanning the gap. The CDR3 coding sequence is TGCGCCAGCAGCTCAGAAGGGGACTCCTACAATGAGCAGTTCTTC. It specifies CASSSEGDSYNEQFF.

DNA for the CDR3: TGTGCCAGCAGTAGCCTCGGGGAGCAGTACTTC. It encodes CASSSLGEQYF. The chain has TRBV2 and TRBJ2-7; D ambiguous. The CDR3 runs to 11 residues. Germline V gene sequence: CDR1 SNHLY, CDR2 FYNNEI. V lost 5 bases to trimming and J lost 7 bases, with 9 bases between them.

V gene TRBV28 combines with J gene TRBJ1-1; 10 bases are shared with TRBD1. The CDR3 loop spans 15 amino acids. The junction had 8 bases not matched to a gene; V was cut back by 6 bases and J by 4 bases. Per germline, CDR1 MDHEN and CDR2 SYDVKM. The CDR3 coding sequence is TGTGCCAGCAGCCGGGGGGACAGGGGTCTCACTGAAGCTTTCTTT. Residues: CASSRGDRGLTEAFF.

The rearrangement uses TRBV30 and TRBJ2-3, with 9 bases fitting TRBD1. V shed 1 base, J shed 4 bases, and the junction held 6 bases outside the gene matches. CDR1 is GTSNPN and CDR2 is SVGIG in the germline V gene (reference sequence). The CDR3 has 15 amino acids. The CDR3 here is CAWSAQGALADTQYF. CDR3 in DNA: TGTGCCTGGAGTGCACAGGGGGCTTTGGCAGATACGCAGTATTTT. The entire variable domain, with the rest obtained from reference TRBV30 and TRBJ2-3, is as follows: SQTIHQWPATLVQPVGSPLSLECTVEGTSNPNLYWYRQAAGRGLQLLFYSVGIGQISSEVPQNLSASRPQDRQFILSSKKLLLSDSGFYLCAWSAQGALADTQYFGPGTRLTVL.

The J gene is TRBJ1-4, the V gene TRBV6-1, with a weak D call TRBD1 (6 bases). V shed 4 bases and J shed 7 bases, with 10 bases lying between them. The germline gives CDR1 MNHNS, CDR2 SASEGT. This CDR3 contains 13 residues. CDR3 nucleotide sequence: TGTGCCAGCAGTGCAGGGGAGACTGAAAAACTGTTTTTT. It encodes CASSAGETEKLFF.

The chain carries TRBV5-1 and TRBJ1-3, with TRBD1 matching 7 bases. The CDR3 length is 16 residues. Trimming took 0 bases from V and 3 from J; bases not matched to a gene: 6. CDR1 is SGHRS and CDR2 is YFSETQ in the germline V gene. The CDR3 is CASSLDPQGNGNTIYF. The CDR3 DNA reads TGCGCCAGCAGCTTGGATCCACAGGGGAATGGAAACACCATATATTTT.

This clone was recorded a few times. This chain connects TRBV5-1 to TRBJ1-2; no clear D. Germline values: CDR1 SGHRS, CDR2 YFSETQ. The CDR3 runs 13 residues. The ends were cut back, 3 bases at V and 5 bases at J, with 11 bases in the middle. The DNA of the CDR3 is TGCGCCAGCAGCTCCGCGACTGGATATGGCTACACCTTC. Translating it yields CASSSATGYGYTF.

V is TRBV13 and J is TRBJ2-5; 9 bases agree with TRBD1. J lost 4 bases, V lost 4 bases, and 4 bases had no gene match. Per germline, CDR1 PRHDT and CDR2 FYEKMQ (reference sequence). There are 14 residues in the CDR3. The CDR3 DNA sequence: TGTGCCAGCAGCTCTACGACAGGGGGAGAGACCCAGTACTTC. This encodes CASSSTTGGETQYF.

A few counts support this clone. The chain links TRBV5-1 to TRBJ2-7, with 10 bases identical to TRBD1. The V gene's germline CDR1 is SGHRS and CDR2 YFSETQ. V trimming: 4 bases; J trimming: 4 bases; junction bases outside the gene matches: 8. The CDR3 sequence is 15 residues long. CDR3 region: CASSRRRDRGYEQYF. The CDR3 DNA reads as TGCGCCAGCAGCCGCCGACGGGACAGGGGTTACGAGCAGTACTTC.

The chain links TRBV2 to TRBJ2-1, with 16 bases matching TRBD2. J was trimmed by 8 bases and V by 9 bases; bases with no gene match: 4. Germline V gives CDR1 SNHLY, CDR2 FYNNEI. This CDR3 is built from 14 residues. This CDR3 reads CARGLAGGPYEQFF. The CDR3 region has the DNA TGTGCCAGGGGACTAGCGGGGGGGCCCTATGAGCAGTTCTTC.

About this clone: Sequence at one end of the junction differs from germline and may be a read error. CDR3 residues: CAISELSAGGLLAF. The CDR3 nucleotides read TGTGCCATCAGTGAATTGTCGGCAGGGGGATTGTTGGCTTTT. J is TRBJ1-5 and V is TRBV10-3, with 7 positions matching TRBD1. The CDR3 covers 14 residues. CDR1 and CDR2 from the germline V gene are ENHRY and SYGVKD.

The rearrangement joins TRBV27 to TRBJ1-1; D is ambiguous. The length of the CDR3 is 15 residues. The V and J ends lost 4 bases and 1 base respectively, with 13 bases between them. In germline, CDR1 is MNHEY, CDR2 SMNVEV (reference sequence). CDR3 nucleotide sequence: TGTGCCAGCAGTTCCTTGAGCCTTCCGAACACTGAAGCTTTCTTT. Protein product: CASSSLSLPNTEAFF.

The J gene is TRBJ1-2, the V gene TRBV5-4; D is unclear. V was cut by 0 bases and J by 2 bases, with 8 bases left in between. This CDR3 spans 14 amino acids. Germline V gene lookup returns CDR1 SGHNT and CDR2 YYREEE (reference sequence). The chain's CDR3 is CASSLDSANYGYTF. The DNA for the CDR3 is TGTGCCAGCAGCTTGGATAGCGCCAACTATGGCTACACCTTC.

The chain links TRBV19 to TRBJ2-2; D uncertain. CDR1 and CDR2 (germline): LNHDA, SQIVND (reference sequence). This CDR3 has 14 amino acids. The germline V and J ends were trimmed by 6 bases and 4 bases, with 12 bases remaining between them. CDR3 loop: CASRNIRLTGELFF. The CDR3 nucleotides read TGTGCCAGTAGAAATATCAGGCTCACCGGGGAGCTGTTTTTT. Based on the CDR3 plus reference TRBV19 and TRBJ2-2, the full variable domain is DGGITQSPKYLFRKEGQNVTLSCEQNLNHDAMYWYRQDPGQGLRLIYYSQIVNDFQKGDIAEGYSVSREKKESFPLTVTSAQKNPTAFYLCASRNIRLTGELFFGEGSRLTVL.

The gene calls are TRBV29-1 and TRBJ2-3, with D perhaps matching TRBD2 (6 bases). The germline gives CDR1 SQVTM, CDR2 ANQGSEA. The V and J ends lost 7 bases and 0 bases respectively, with 14 bases between them. The CDR3 is 14 amino acids. The CDR3 region has the DNA TGCAGCGCATCGGAGGGCACAAGCACAGATACGCAGTATTTT. It codes for CSASEGTSTDTQYF.

The chain links TRBV6-1 to TRBJ1-1; D is possibly TRBD1 (5 bases). Germline CDR1 MNHNS, CDR2 SASEGT. The CDR3 is 15 amino acids. V was shortened by 8 bases and J by 1 base, with 17 bases between the two germline ends. The CDR3 is CASRDKLQENTEAFF. CDR3 DNA: TGTGCCAGCCGAGATAAACTACAGGAGAACACTGAAGCTTTCTTT.

CDR3 nucleotides: TGTGCCAGCAGTTCAGGGGTACAAGAGACCCAGTACTTC. The encoded protein is CASSSGVQETQYF. The chain uses TRBV6-6 and TRBJ2-5; perhaps TRBD1 as D (6 bases). V lost 4 bases and J lost 2, with 8 bases in between. The CDR3 is 13 residues long. CDR1 is MNHNY, CDR2 SVGAGI, per germline (reference sequence).

This chain uses TRBV9 with TRBJ1-5, with D uncertain. The CDR3 extends over 13 amino acids. V was cut by 3 bases and J by 8 bases, with 12 bases left in between. The germline V gene encodes CDR1 SGDLS and CDR2 YYNGEE. The DNA for the CDR3 is TGTGCCAGCAGCGGGTACCCCGAGGAGCCCCAGCATTTT. Translation: CASSGYPEEPQHF.

This clone was found a few times. This sequence joins TRBV19 and TRBJ1-4; the match to TRBD1 covers 8 bases. The CDR3 is 15 residues long. Germline trimming cut 3 bases from V and 3 bases from J; bases unmatched to any gene: 3. Germline CDR1 LNHDA, CDR2 SQIVND (reference sequence). CDR3 protein: CASSITGGANEKLFF. In nucleotides, the CDR3 is TGTGCCAGTAGTATCACAGGGGGTGCTAATGAAAAACTGTTTTTT.

V and J are TRBV6-5 and TRBJ1-5, with TRBD1 as a possible D gene (5 bases). There are 15 residues in the CDR3. The V end was cut by 2 bases, the J end by 4 bases, with 12 bases between. Germline V gene data show CDR1 as MNHEY and CDR2 as SVGAGI. The CDR3 protein is CASSYGAGLNQPQHF. CDR3 coding DNA: TGTGCCAGCAGTTACGGCGCAGGGCTTAATCAGCCCCAGCATTTT.

V usage is TRBV4-2 and J usage is TRBJ2-1; 8 bases match TRBD2. Germline V gives CDR1 LGHNA, CDR2 YNFKEQ. After removal of 4 bases from V and 2 bases from J, the junction contained 7 bases not matched to a gene. This CDR3 comprises 16 residues. CDR3 nucleotides: TGTGCCAGCAGCCCAGATGACGGGAGGGCCTACAATGAGCAGTTCTTC. Its protein is CASSPDDGRAYNEQFF.

V and J are TRBV13 and TRBJ2-3, with D possibly being TRBD2 (5 bases). V was trimmed by 1 base and J by 6 bases, leaving 14 bases between them. The germline V gene has CDR1 PRHDT and CDR2 FYEKMQ (reference sequence). The CDR3 covers 15 residues. CDR3 coding DNA: TGTGCCAGCAGCTTAGAAGATCATGGAGGTGATACGCAGTATTTT. Encoded protein: CASSLEDHGGDTQYF.

J is TRBJ1-2 and V is TRBV2; the match to TRBD1 covers 7 bases. Germline CDR1 and CDR2: SNHLY and FYNNEI. The CDR3 length is 14 residues. V was clipped by 3 bases and J by 5 bases; unmatched bases: 6. CDR3 coding DNA: TGTGCCAGCAGTGACCAGGGGGTAGATTATGGCTACACCTTC. This sequence encodes CASSDQGVDYGYTF.

The chain uses TRBV28 and TRBJ1-2, with no clear D. This CDR3 comprises 11 residues. V lost 6 bases to trimming and J lost 7 bases, with 9 bases between them. Germline loops: CDR1 MDHEN, CDR2 SYDVKM. The CDR3 DNA sequence: TGTGCCAGCAGCACAGTAACTGGCTACACCTTC. Residues: CASSTVTGYTF.

The genes are TRBV28 and TRBJ1-1; TRBD1 matches at 11 bases. Germline V gene lookup returns CDR1 MDHEN and CDR2 SYDVKM. Unmatched junction bases numbered 5, after V lost 3 bases and J lost 5 bases. The CDR3 is 15 amino acids. Here the CDR3 DNA reads TGTGCCAGCAGTTTTGGAGGGACAGGGGGGACTGAAGCTTTCTTT. Translated: CASSFGGTGGTEAFF.

The chain carries TRBV5-1 and TRBJ2-5; 7 nucleotides match TRBD2. Per the germline V gene, CDR1 is SGHRS and CDR2 is YFSETQ. This CDR3 contains 14 residues. The ends lost 1 base at V and 3 bases at J; junction bases unmatched: 3. The CDR3 reads CASSLRRGEETQYF. As DNA, the CDR3 is TGCGCCAGCAGCTTGCGACGGGGGGAAGAGACCCAGTACTTC.